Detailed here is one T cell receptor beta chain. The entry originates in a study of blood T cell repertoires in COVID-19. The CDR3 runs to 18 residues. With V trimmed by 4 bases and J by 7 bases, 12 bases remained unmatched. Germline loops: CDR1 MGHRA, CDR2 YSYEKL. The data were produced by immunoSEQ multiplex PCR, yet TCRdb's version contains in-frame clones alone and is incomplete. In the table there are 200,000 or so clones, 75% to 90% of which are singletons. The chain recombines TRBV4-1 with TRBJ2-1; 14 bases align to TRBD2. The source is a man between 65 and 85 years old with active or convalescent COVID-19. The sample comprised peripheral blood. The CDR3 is CASSLPSGLAGGGNEQFF. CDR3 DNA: TGCGCCAGCAGCCTCCCCTCTGGACTAGCGGGGGGAGGGAATGAGCAGTTCTTC.